This TCR beta chain was captured by sequencing in a study of blood T cell repertoires in COVID-19. The junction had 3 bases not matched to a gene; V was cut back by 5 bases and J by 3 bases. This CDR3 region has 15 residues. Per the germline V gene, CDR1 is SGHTA and CDR2 is FQGTGA. Sequencing was performed with immunoSEQ multiplex PCR; in TCRdb, only in-frame clones are kept and a portion is missing. The sample consists of 300,000 or so clones, about 91% of them appearing once. Sequenced: peripheral blood. This sequence was found in a woman aged 30 to 39 who had recovered from COVID-19. V is TRBV7-3 and J is TRBJ2-2; 10 nucleotides align to TRBD2. CDR3 nucleotides: TGTGCCAGCAGCCTCCTAGCGGGGGACACCGGGGAGCTGTTTTTT. This encodes CASSLLAGDTGELFF.